This TCR beta chain was observed in a study of blood T cells in healthy people across ages. Findings and caveats of the study: Total diversity from one million sequenced T cells was likely underestimated.

They isolated at least 7 million PBMCs from each sample. Per sample, no less than 5.5 micrograms of total RNA were extracted. For the second PCR, which ran for roughly 7 to 11 cycles, a sample-barcoded 5' primer and a J-beta primer mix were used. Each cDNA was tagged by a template-switch adaptor containing 12 random nucleotides. TCRdb passed the 5' RACE reads through MiXCR, listing each CDR3 protein once. This repertoire shows around 1,500,000 distinct CDR3 sequences, roughly 30% found once; its top ten account for 7% to 9%. With respect to this clonotype: Its antigen is unknown.

Germline lookup yields CDR1 MNHNS and CDR2 SASEGT. This CDR3 has 18 amino acids. V shed 5 bases and J 0 bases; nucleotides not matched to a gene: 11. The chain couples TRBV6-1 to TRBJ1-4, with 8 bases identical to TRBD1. The TCR originated in a woman in her 30s in good health. The sequenced sample consisted of blood. CDR3 loop: CASSTTRTGYPTNEKLFF. In nucleotides, the CDR3 is TGTGCCAGCAGTACAACCCGGACAGGGTATCCAACTAATGAAAAACTGTTTTTT.